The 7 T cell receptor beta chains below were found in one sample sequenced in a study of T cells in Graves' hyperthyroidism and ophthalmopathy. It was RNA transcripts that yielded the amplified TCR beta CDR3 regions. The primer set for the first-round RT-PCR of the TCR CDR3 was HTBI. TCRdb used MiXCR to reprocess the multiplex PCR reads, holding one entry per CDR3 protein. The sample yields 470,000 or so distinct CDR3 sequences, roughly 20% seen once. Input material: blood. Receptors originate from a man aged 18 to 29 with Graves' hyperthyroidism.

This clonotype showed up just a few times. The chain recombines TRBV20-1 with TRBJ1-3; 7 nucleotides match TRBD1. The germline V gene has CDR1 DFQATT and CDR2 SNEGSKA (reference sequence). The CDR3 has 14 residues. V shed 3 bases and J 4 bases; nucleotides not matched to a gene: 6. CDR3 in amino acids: CSAREGTAGNTIYF. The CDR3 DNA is TGCAGTGCTAGGGAAGGGACAGCCGGAAACACCATATATTTT.

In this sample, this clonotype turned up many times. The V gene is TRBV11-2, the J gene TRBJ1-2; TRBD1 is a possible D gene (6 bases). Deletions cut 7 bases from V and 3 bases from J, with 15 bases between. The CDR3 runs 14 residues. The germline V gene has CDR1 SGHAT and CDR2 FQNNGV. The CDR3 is CASNLDSNYYGYTF. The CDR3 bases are TGTGCCAGCAACCTGGACAGCAATTACTATGGCTACACCTTC.

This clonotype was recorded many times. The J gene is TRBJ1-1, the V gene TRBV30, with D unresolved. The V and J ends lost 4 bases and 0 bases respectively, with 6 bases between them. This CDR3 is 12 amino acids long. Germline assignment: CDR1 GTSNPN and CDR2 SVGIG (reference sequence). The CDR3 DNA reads TGTGCCTGGACCGGCCTGAACACTGAAGCTTTCTTT. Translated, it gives CAWTGLNTEAFF. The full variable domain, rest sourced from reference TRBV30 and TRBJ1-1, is SQTIHQWPATLVQPVGSPLSLECTVEGTSNPNLYWYRQAAGRGLQLLFYSVGIGQISSEVPQNLSASRPQDRQFILSSKKLLLSDSGFYLCAWTGLNTEAFFGQGTRLTVV.

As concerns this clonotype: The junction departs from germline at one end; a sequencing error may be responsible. The DNA for the CDR3 is TGTGCCAGCACACCGCGGCAGGGGGCGAACACTGGAGCTTTCTTT. It translates to CASTPRQGANTGAFF. The V gene is TRBV12-3 or TRBV12-4, the J gene TRBJ1-1; 8 positions agree with TRBD1. The CDR3 consists of 15 residues.

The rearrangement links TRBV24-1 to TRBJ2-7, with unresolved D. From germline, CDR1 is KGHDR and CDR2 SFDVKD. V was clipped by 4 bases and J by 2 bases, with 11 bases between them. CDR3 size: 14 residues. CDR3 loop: CATSDPTYTYEQYF. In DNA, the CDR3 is TGTGCCACCAGTGACCCTACTTATACCTACGAGCAGTACTTC.

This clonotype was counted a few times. CDR3 protein: CASRASGGYEQYF. CDR3 in DNA: TGTGCCAGCAGGGCCTCGGGTGGATACGAGCAGTACTTC. The chain employs TRBV27 and TRBJ2-7; D is ambiguous. The CDR3 sequence is 13 residues long. Germline CDR1 reads MNHEY; CDR2 reads SMNVEV (reference sequence). Trimming took off 6 bases at V and 4 bases at J, with 13 bases between the two ends.

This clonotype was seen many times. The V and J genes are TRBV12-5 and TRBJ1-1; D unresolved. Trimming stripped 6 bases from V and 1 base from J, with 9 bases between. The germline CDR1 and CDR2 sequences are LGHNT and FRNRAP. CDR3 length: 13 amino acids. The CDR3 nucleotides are TGTGCTAGTGGATCCCAGACGAACACTGAAGCTTTCTTT. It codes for CASGSQTNTEAFF.